The subject of this entry is one T cell receptor (beta chain). It was with a sample-barcoded 5' primer and a J-beta primer mix that a second PCR of about 6 to 11 cycles was run. TCRdb called the 5' RACE reads again in MiXCR, with one record for every CDR3 protein. The sample has about 1 million distinct CDR3 sequences; 35% to 55% are singletons. They isolated at least 6 million PBMCs from each sample. These data come from a study of blood T cells in healthy people across ages. CDR3 length: 11 amino acids. The germline gives CDR1 KGHDR, CDR2 SFDVKD. Trimming left V 6 bases short and J 7 bases short, with 6 bases between.

The specimen sequenced was blood. V gene TRBV24-1 combines with J gene TRBJ2-1; no firm D call. This clonotype originated in a woman aged 55-70 years in good health. The CDR3 loop is CATSWGNEQFF. The CDR3 nucleotides are TGTGCCACCAGTTGGGGAAATGAGCAGTTCTTC.